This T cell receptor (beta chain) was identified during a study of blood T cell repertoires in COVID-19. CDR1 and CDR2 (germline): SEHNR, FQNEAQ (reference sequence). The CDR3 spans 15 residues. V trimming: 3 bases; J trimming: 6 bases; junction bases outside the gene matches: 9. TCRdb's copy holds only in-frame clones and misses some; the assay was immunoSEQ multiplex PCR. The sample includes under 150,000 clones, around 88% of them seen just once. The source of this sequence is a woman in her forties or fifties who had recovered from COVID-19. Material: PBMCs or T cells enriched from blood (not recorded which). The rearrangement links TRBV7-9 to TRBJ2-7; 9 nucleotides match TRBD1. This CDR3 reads CASSLGGTGSVEQYF. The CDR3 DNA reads TGTGCCAGCAGCTTGGGCGGGACAGGGTCGGTCGAGCAGTACTTC. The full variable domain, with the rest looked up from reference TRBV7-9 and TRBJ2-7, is DTGVSQNPRHKITKRGQNVTFRCDPISEHNRLYWYRQTLGQGPEFLTYFQNEAQLEKSRLLSDRFSAERPKGSFSTLEIQRTEQGDSAMYLCASSLGGTGSVEQYFGPGTRLTVT.